The 20 T cell receptor beta chains given below trace back to one sample, sequenced in a study of early T cells in non-severe SARS-CoV-2 infection. TCRdb passed the 5' RACE reads through MiXCR, listing each CDR3 protein once. This sample has about 61,000 distinct CDR3 sequences, with about 10% found just once. The sample consisted of whole blood. The receptors were sampled from an adult who was a healthcare worker with PCR-confirmed SARS-CoV-2 infection or an uninfected control (not recorded which).

This chain links TRBV12-3 or TRBV12-4 with TRBJ2-5; D call uncertain. The V end lost 6 bases, the J end lost 1 base, and 9 bases lay between the germline ends. The CDR3 sequence is 13 residues long. CDR3 nucleotides: TGTGCCAGCAGGACCGACATCCAAGAGACCCAGTACTTC. This translates into CASRTDIQETQYF.

This clonotype showed up many times. The gene calls are TRBV6-1 and TRBJ1-6; D is undetermined. V was pared by 3 bases and J by 9 bases, with 3 bases between. This CDR3 comprises 11 residues. The germline V gene has CDR1 MNHNS and CDR2 SASEGT. The CDR3 spells CASSEGSPLHF. The CDR3 bases are TGTGCCAGCAGTGAGGGTTCACCCCTCCACTTT.

This clonotype appeared a few times. The gene calls are TRBV10-3 and TRBJ2-5; D gene uncertain. The V gene's germline CDR1 is ENHRY and CDR2 SYGVKD. V gave up 3 bases and J gave up 3 bases, with 5 bases separating them. CDR3 length: 12 amino acids. This chain's CDR3 is CAISDQEETQYF. The CDR3 coding sequence is TGTGCCATCAGTGACCAGGAAGAGACCCAGTACTTC.

The chain links TRBV7-2 to TRBJ2-7, with D unresolved. The V and J ends lost 0 bases and 2 bases respectively, with 8 bases between them. Per germline, CDR1 SGHTA and CDR2 FQGNSA. The CDR3 runs 14 residues. As DNA, the CDR3 is TGTGCCAGCAGCTTAGCGGGGTCAACCTACGAGCAGTACTTC. Translated: CASSLAGSTYEQYF.

This sequence joins TRBV3-1 and TRBJ1-6, with D possibly being TRBD1 (6 bases). With 4 bases removed from V and 10 bases from J, the gap between germline ends came to 17 bases. The CDR3 sequence is 15 residues long. Germline V lookup: CDR1 LGHDT, CDR2 YNNKEL (reference sequence). Here the CDR3 reads CASSRDRTPQSPLHF. The CDR3 coding sequence is TGTGCCAGCAGCCGAGACAGGACCCCCCAATCACCCCTCCACTTT.

Only a few counts were recorded for this clonotype. The chain recombines TRBV7-2 with TRBJ1-1, with a possible D match to TRBD1 (5 bases). Germline V gene sequence: CDR1 SGHTA, CDR2 FQGNSA. CDR3 length: 13 residues. Trimming left V 5 bases short and J 4 bases short, with 11 bases between. The CDR3: CASSPGFGTEAFF. The CDR3 bases are TGTGCCAGCAGCCCAGGGTTTGGCACTGAAGCTTTCTTT.

In its sample, this clonotype was seen many times. The V gene is TRBV3-1, the J gene TRBJ2-3, with 8 nucleotides matching TRBD2. This CDR3 has 16 residues. Germline V gene lookup returns CDR1 LGHDT and CDR2 YNNKEL (reference sequence). The J segment lost 3 bases and the V segment lost 1 base, leaving 6 bases of the junction unmatched. Here the CDR3 reads CASSQVAGGSTDTQYF. CDR3 DNA sequence: TGTGCCAGCAGCCAAGTGGCGGGGGGCAGTACAGATACGCAGTATTTT.

The chain is built from TRBV9 and TRBJ2-7; D remains unclear. Germline V CDR1 and CDR2: SGDLS, YYNGEE. The CDR3 has 14 amino acids. V lost 0 bases to trimming and J lost 3 bases, with 10 bases between them. The CDR3 here is CASSVGPPGYEQYF. CDR3 in DNA: TGTGCCAGCAGCGTAGGTCCCCCGGGCTACGAGCAGTACTTC.

V usage is TRBV5-5 and J usage is TRBJ2-3, with D uncertain. Germline V lookup: CDR1 SGHKS, CDR2 YYEKEE (reference sequence). The V and J ends lost 1 base and 3 bases respectively, with 9 bases between them. This CDR3 spans 14 amino acids. CDR3 residues: CASSLSLGTDTQYF. The CDR3 nucleotides are TGTGCCAGCAGCTTGAGCTTGGGGACAGATACGCAGTATTTT.

V is TRBV7-2 and J is TRBJ2-3, with 7 bases aligning to TRBD2. The CDR3 contains 14 residues. CDR1 and CDR2 (germline): SGHTA, FQGNSA. The V segment lost 1 base and the J segment 3 bases; nucleotides outside the gene matches: 1. This CDR3 reads CASSLGRGTDTQYF. The CDR3 coding sequence is TGTGCCAGCAGCTTAGGGCGGGGGACAGATACGCAGTATTTT.

Ten or more counts support this clonotype. This sequence joins TRBV5-4 and TRBJ1-2, with D possibly matching TRBD1 (6 bases). The CDR3 has 16 amino acids. V lost 0 bases and J lost 4, with 16 bases in between. Germline-derived CDR1 and CDR2 are SGHNT and YYREEE (reference sequence). The CDR3 DNA sequence: TGTGCCAGCAGCTTGGGGGCCCAGGGGAGGGGCTATGGCTACACCTTC. This codes for CASSLGAQGRGYGYTF.

This clonotype was detected a few times. CDR3 sequence (DNA): TGTGCCAGCACCAAAAGTCAACGCTCGGGGAGGGGTATGGACGAGCAGTACTTC. Its protein is CASTKSQRSGRGMDEQYF. V is TRBV7-2 and J is TRBJ2-7, with 7 bases identical to TRBD2. V lost 7 bases to trimming and J lost 5 bases; unmatched junction nucleotides: 23. From germline, CDR1 is SGHTA and CDR2 FQGNSA. This CDR3 contains 18 residues.

Of note for this clonotype: A much bigger clone sits one base away, suggesting this may be a read error. This chain connects TRBV6-6 to TRBJ2-1, with D possibly called TRBD1 or TRBD2 (5 bases each). Germline V CDR1 and CDR2: MNHNY, SVGAGI (reference sequence). The CDR3 has 12 residues. Written as DNA, the CDR3 is TGTGCCTGCAGTTACGGGACGAATGAGCAGTTCTTC. Protein sequence: CACSYGTNEQFF.

This clonotype showed up many times. The chain couples TRBV7-8 to TRBJ2-3; D is ambiguous. Between the trimmed V and J ends, which lost 3 bases and 0 bases, there was a span of 4 bases. Germline V gene lookup returns CDR1 SGHVS and CDR2 FQNEAQ. This CDR3 spans 13 amino acids. CDR3 in amino acids: CASSFLSTDTQYF. The CDR3 DNA is TGTGCCAGCAGCTTCCTTAGCACAGATACGCAGTATTTT.

The table lists this clonotype with many counts. The rearrangement uses TRBV18 and TRBJ1-2; a possible D gene is TRBD1 (5 bases). CDR3 size: 13 residues. Trimming took 3 bases from V and 3 from J, leaving 8 bases between them. CDR1 and CDR2 from the germline V gene are KGHSH and LQKENI. CDR3 sequence reads: CASSPDSYYGYTF. In DNA, the CDR3 is TGTGCCAGCTCACCCGACAGCTACTATGGCTACACCTTC.

Note on this clonotype: Possible read error: a much larger clone is one base away. The chain recombines TRBV6-6 with TRBJ2-3, with 11 bases aligning to TRBD2. Per the germline V gene, CDR1 is MNHNY and CDR2 is SVGAGI (reference sequence). CDR3 size: 17 residues. The CDR3 region is CASSYILAGGPKDTPYF. The CDR3 coding sequence is TGTGCCAGCAGTTACATTTTAGCGGGGGGGCCGAAAGATACGCCGTATTTT.

CDR3 DNA: TGTGCCAGCAGTTACTCGCTAGCCCCCTACAATGAGCAGTTCTTC. Amino acid sequence: CASSYSLAPYNEQFF. The J gene is TRBJ2-1, the V gene TRBV6-2 or TRBV6-3; tentative D call: TRBD2 (5 bases). This CDR3 region has 15 residues. CDR1 and CDR2 (germline): MNHEY, SVGEGT. V shed 0 bases and J shed 2 bases, with 8 bases lying between them.

This clonotype has more than one count but fewer than ten. This chain connects TRBV18 to TRBJ1-6, with 7 bases that match TRBD1. This CDR3 region has 12 residues. The V gene end was trimmed by 7 bases and the J gene end by 11 bases; junction bases not matched to a gene: 5. The germline CDR1 and CDR2 sequences are KGHSH and LQKENI. CDR3 in DNA: TGTGCCAGCTACGACAGGGCGACACCCCTCCACTTT. It specifies CASYDRATPLHF.

This clonotype was seen ten or more times. This sequence joins TRBV27 and TRBJ2-1; the D gene is possibly TRBD1 (6 bases). CDR3 length equals 15 residues. Trimming cost V 5 bases and J 6 bases, with 17 bases left between them. CDR1 MNHEY and CDR2 SMNVEV come from the germline V gene (reference sequence). This chain's CDR3 is CASSNRHRERNEQFF. CDR3 nucleotide sequence: TGTGCCAGCAGTAACAGGCACAGGGAGCGCAATGAGCAGTTCTTC.

This clonotype occurred many times. One end of the junction does not line up with germline, which may come from a read error. The chain joins TRBV7-7 to TRBJ2-3; a weak D match, TRBD1 (5 bases). Germline CDR1 and CDR2: SSHAT and FNYEAQ (reference sequence). This CDR3 spans 14 amino acids. The CDR3 region has the DNA TGTGCTAGCAGCTTGACAGTGGGCACAGATACGCAGTATTTT. It codes for CASSLTVGTDTQYF.